This T cell receptor (beta chain) was obtained from a study of T-cell memory formation after mild COVID-19. Study results and limitations: CD4/CD8 balance held among clones contracting day 15 to 85, and later expanders leaned CD4+.

This clonotype has a handful of counts. Its antigen is not identified. TCRdb reprocessed the 5' RACE reads with MiXCR, giving one entry per CDR3 protein. Counted here are 200,000 to 250,000 distinct CDR3 sequences, about 9.2% occurring once; the ten biggest clones make up 3.5%. The CDR3 has 15 amino acids. The ends were cut back, 2 bases at V and 3 bases at J, with 11 bases in the middle. This chain connects TRBV12-3 or TRBV12-4 to TRBJ1-5; D might be TRBD1 (5 bases). Specimen: PBMCs or a T cell subset sorted from them (not recorded which). The receptor comes from a man aged 18 to 29 who had mild COVID-19 (a few samples of this study predate the infection). Cell type and time point are not known. The CDR3 here is CASSLWQGNNQPQHF. CDR3 coding DNA: TGTGCCAGCAGTTTATGGCAGGGAAACAATCAGCCCCAGCATTTT.